These T cell receptor beta chains were read from a single sample in a study. TCRdb re-called the RT-PCR reads with MiXCR, one entry per CDR3 protein. The sample lists 650,000 to 800,000 distinct CDR3 sequences; 13% to 15% were seen once. Sequencing was done on a sample of memory CD4+ T cells from blood. The receptors were sampled from a female donor in good health, serving as a healthy control. CDR3s include the opening cysteine and the closing phenylalanine or tryptophan. Fields, in order: CDR3 DNA, CDR3 protein, J gene, clone size, D gene, V gene, CDR3 length. The D gene is left open where the match is weak. Clone size is not always given. Where it is, it says once, few, many or a class for expanded clones.

CDR3 DNA: TGTGCCAGCAGCTTAGGGGGGACATATACGCAGTATTTT
CDR3 protein: CASSLGGTYTQYF
J gene: TRBJ2-3
clone size: NA
D gene: NA
V gene: TRBV7-3
CDR3 length: 13

CDR3 DNA: TGTGCCAGCATCATCCAACAGGGGTTTTATGGCTACACCTTC
CDR3 protein: CASIIQQGFYGYTF
J gene: TRBJ1-2
clone size: few
D gene: TRBD1
V gene: TRBV7-2
CDR3 length: 14

CDR3 DNA: TGCAGTGCCCCCTCGGGGGGACGGACAGATACGCAGTATTTT
CDR3 protein: CSAPSGGRTDTQYF
J gene: TRBJ2-3
clone size: NA
D gene: TRBD2
V gene: TRBV20-1
CDR3 length: 14

CDR3 DNA: TGTGCCACCAGTGACCGCGGACAGGGCAGCACAGATACGCAGTATTTT
CDR3 protein: CATSDRGQGSTDTQYF
J gene: TRBJ2-3
clone size: NA
D gene: TRBD1
V gene: TRBV24-1
CDR3 length: 16

CDR3 DNA: TGTGCCACCAGTGACCTTGGAAACACCATATATTTT
CDR3 protein: CATSDLGNTIYF
J gene: TRBJ1-3
clone size: few
D gene: NA
V gene: TRBV24-1
CDR3 length: 12

CDR3 DNA: TGCAGTGCTATCCCCGAGGTAGCGGGAGGTAACGAGCAGTACTTC
CDR3 protein: CSAIPEVAGGNEQYF
J gene: TRBJ2-7
clone size: many
D gene: TRBD2
V gene: TRBV20-1
CDR3 length: 15

CDR3 DNA: TGTGCCAGCAGCTCAACGTGGGGCACAGATACGCAGTATTTT
CDR3 protein: CASSSTWGTDTQYF
J gene: TRBJ2-3
clone size: NA
D gene: NA
V gene: TRBV9
CDR3 length: 14

CDR3 DNA: TGCAGCCCCGGGACTACTCTTCTGGAGCAGTACTTC
CDR3 protein: CSPGTTLLEQYF
J gene: TRBJ2-7
clone size: NA
D gene: TRBD2
V gene: TRBV20-1
CDR3 length: 12

CDR3 DNA: TGCAGCGTTAGAACCGGGACAAACAATGGCTACACCTTC
CDR3 protein: CSVRTGTNNGYTF
J gene: TRBJ1-2
clone size: many
D gene: NA
V gene: TRBV29-1
CDR3 length: 13

CDR3 DNA: TGCGCCAGCAGCATAAGCGGGGGGCCGATAGATACGCAGTATTTT
CDR3 protein: CASSISGGPIDTQYF
J gene: TRBJ2-3
clone size: NA
D gene: TRBD2
V gene: TRBV5-1
CDR3 length: 15

CDR3 DNA: TGTGCCACAACCGGGACAGGGGATGGAAACACCATATATTTT
CDR3 protein: CATTGTGDGNTIYF
J gene: TRBJ1-3
clone size: many
D gene: TRBD1
V gene: TRBV10-3
CDR3 length: 14

CDR3 DNA: TGCAGTGCTAGATCGGGACTCATACAGGGCGAGCAGTACTTC
CDR3 protein: CSARSGLIQGEQYF
J gene: TRBJ2-7
clone size: NA
D gene: NA
V gene: TRBV20-1
CDR3 length: 14

CDR3 DNA: TGCAGTGCTAGAGATCCTAGCGGGACCTCCTACAATGAGCAGTTCTTC
CDR3 protein: CSARDPSGTSYNEQFF
J gene: TRBJ2-1
clone size: many
D gene: TRBD2
V gene: TRBV20-1
CDR3 length: 16

CDR3 DNA: TGCAGTGCTCCCCAATCGGCAGGGCACCAAGAGACCCAGTACTTC
CDR3 protein: CSAPQSAGHQETQYF
J gene: TRBJ2-5
clone size: NA
D gene: NA
V gene: TRBV20-1
CDR3 length: 15

CDR3 DNA: TGTGCCAGCAGCTTCTCCGGCCGGCGCGAGCAGTACTTC
CDR3 protein: CASSFSGRREQYF
J gene: TRBJ2-7
clone size: NA
D gene: NA
V gene: TRBV7-8
CDR3 length: 13

CDR3 DNA: TGTGCCAGCAGCGGAGTTGGGGCGGCCGGGGAGCTGTTTTTT
CDR3 protein: CASSGVGAAGELFF
J gene: TRBJ2-2
clone size: few
D gene: NA
V gene: TRBV4-2
CDR3 length: 14

CDR3 DNA: TGCGCCAGCAGCTCCGGGGGGACAGTGACCGGGGAGCTGTTTTTT
CDR3 protein: CASSSGGTVTGELFF
J gene: TRBJ2-2
clone size: few
D gene: NA
V gene: TRBV5-1
CDR3 length: 15

CDR3 DNA: TGTGCCAGCAGCTTACAACCTCCCCAGAGCTCTGGAAACACCATATATTTT
CDR3 protein: CASSLQPPQSSGNTIYF
J gene: TRBJ1-3
clone size: NA
D gene: NA
V gene: TRBV11-2
CDR3 length: 17

CDR3 DNA: TGTGCCAGCAGCTTATCATTCGGGGGGGCCTACGAGCAGTACTTC
CDR3 protein: CASSLSFGGAYEQYF
J gene: TRBJ2-7
clone size: many
D gene: TRBD2
V gene: TRBV7-2
CDR3 length: 15

CDR3 DNA: TGCAGCGTTGTCTGGGGAGATACGCAGTATTTT
CDR3 protein: CSVVWGDTQYF
J gene: TRBJ2-3
clone size: few
D gene: NA
V gene: TRBV29-1
CDR3 length: 11

CDR3 DNA: TGTGCCAGCAGTTTCGGACAGGGGGCGGAAGGCTACACCTTC
CDR3 protein: CASSFGQGAEGYTF
J gene: TRBJ1-2
clone size: NA
D gene: TRBD1
V gene: TRBV12-3/TRBV12-4
CDR3 length: 14

CDR3 DNA: TGTGCCAGCAGTTTAAAGGGGGGACCTGCTAACTATGGCTACACCTTC
CDR3 protein: CASSLKGGPANYGYTF
J gene: TRBJ1-2
clone size: few
D gene: NA
V gene: TRBV27
CDR3 length: 16

CDR3 DNA: TGTGCCACCAGCAGAGAGAGGGGCGCATACACTGAAGCTTTCTTT
CDR3 protein: CATSRERGAYTEAFF
J gene: TRBJ1-1
clone size: many
D gene: NA
V gene: TRBV15
CDR3 length: 15

CDR3 DNA: TGTGCCAGCAGTTTAGAGACCCCGTATGGCTACACCTTC
CDR3 protein: CASSLETPYGYTF
J gene: TRBJ1-2
clone size: few
D gene: NA
V gene: TRBV12-3/TRBV12-4
CDR3 length: 13

CDR3 DNA: TGTGCCAGCAGCCCTGCCGGGACTAGCGGTTACTACGAGCAGTACTTC
CDR3 protein: CASSPAGTSGYYEQYF
J gene: TRBJ2-7
clone size: once
D gene: TRBD2
V gene: TRBV28
CDR3 length: 16

CDR3 DNA: TGCAGTGCTAGAGATCTGCTAAGGACCAGCGGGAGTGGGTACGAGCAGTACTTC
CDR3 protein: CSARDLLRTSGSGYEQYF
J gene: TRBJ2-7
clone size: NA
D gene: TRBD2
V gene: TRBV20-1
CDR3 length: 18

CDR3 DNA: TGCGCCAGCAGCCCCGATGGGACAGGGGGCTATGAGCAGTTCTTC
CDR3 protein: CASSPDGTGGYEQFF
J gene: TRBJ2-1
clone size: few
D gene: TRBD1
V gene: TRBV5-1
CDR3 length: 15

CDR3 DNA: TGTGCCAGCAATAGCGGACAGGGAGCCAATGAGCAGTTCTTC
CDR3 protein: CASNSGQGANEQFF
J gene: TRBJ2-1
clone size: few
D gene: TRBD1
V gene: TRBV7-2
CDR3 length: 14

CDR3 DNA: TGTGCCAGCAGTTTAAGACAGGAGACTACCCTATTCTCTGGGGCCAACGTCCTGACTTTC
CDR3 protein: CASSLRQETTLFSGANVLTF
J gene: TRBJ2-6
clone size: NA
D gene: NA
V gene: TRBV27
CDR3 length: 20

CDR3 DNA: TGTGCCAGCAGTCACGACGGGGAACTAGCCAAAAACATTCAGTACTTC
CDR3 protein: CASSHDGELAKNIQYF
J gene: TRBJ2-4
clone size: many
D gene: NA
V gene: TRBV6-2/TRBV6-3
CDR3 length: 16

CDR3 DNA: TGCAGTGCTAGAGAAGCGACAGATACGCAGTATTTT
CDR3 protein: CSAREATDTQYF
J gene: TRBJ2-3
clone size: many
D gene: NA
V gene: TRBV20-1
CDR3 length: 12

CDR3 DNA: TGTGCCATCAGTCCAAGTGATCGGGATCAGCCCCAGCATTTT
CDR3 protein: CAISPSDRDQPQHF
J gene: TRBJ1-5
clone size: many
D gene: NA
V gene: TRBV10-3
CDR3 length: 14

CDR3 DNA: TGTGCCAGCTCACGACTACAAATCGGGACAGGGGGAACTAATGAAAAACTGTTTTTT
CDR3 protein: CASSRLQIGTGGTNEKLFF
J gene: TRBJ1-4
clone size: once
D gene: TRBD1
V gene: TRBV18
CDR3 length: 19

CDR3 DNA: TGTGCCAGCAGCCAAGATGTAGCGGGAGGGTACACTGAGCAGTTCTTC
CDR3 protein: CASSQDVAGGYTEQFF
J gene: TRBJ2-1
clone size: NA
D gene: TRBD2
V gene: TRBV4-2
CDR3 length: 16

CDR3 DNA: TGTGCCAGTAGGCCGGGACATTATGGGACTAATGAAAAACTGTTTTTT
CDR3 protein: CASRPGHYGTNEKLFF
J gene: TRBJ1-4
clone size: NA
D gene: NA
V gene: TRBV19
CDR3 length: 16

CDR3 DNA: TGTGCCAGCAAAGCGGGACTAGCGGCCGGGGAGCTGTTTTTT
CDR3 protein: CASKAGLAAGELFF
J gene: TRBJ2-2
clone size: many
D gene: TRBD2
V gene: TRBV6-5
CDR3 length: 14

CDR3 DNA: TGTGCCAGCAGCAATAAACAGGGGGCGAAAGATACGCAGTATTTT
CDR3 protein: CASSNKQGAKDTQYF
J gene: TRBJ2-3
clone size: NA
D gene: TRBD1
V gene: TRBV7-2
CDR3 length: 15

CDR3 DNA: TGTGCCAGCAGCTTCGTCGTGGACAGGCAAGAGACCCAGTACTTC
CDR3 protein: CASSFVVDRQETQYF
J gene: TRBJ2-5
clone size: NA
D gene: TRBD1
V gene: TRBV7-2
CDR3 length: 15

CDR3 DNA: TGTGCCAGCAGCTTCTCACTGGGGGCCGGGGAGCTGTTTTTT
CDR3 protein: CASSFSLGAGELFF
J gene: TRBJ2-2
clone size: few
D gene: NA
V gene: TRBV11-1
CDR3 length: 14

CDR3 DNA: TGTGCCGGCGGGAGGTCTAGCGGGAGGGGCGGCACCGGGGAGCTGTTTTTT
CDR3 protein: CAGGRSSGRGGTGELFF
J gene: TRBJ2-2
clone size: few
D gene: TRBD2
V gene: TRBV12-3/TRBV12-4
CDR3 length: 17

CDR3 DNA: TGCGCCAGCAGCCAAATCACGGCGGGGGGAGATACGCAGTATTTT
CDR3 protein: CASSQITAGGDTQYF
J gene: TRBJ2-3
clone size: many
D gene: TRBD2
V gene: TRBV4-3
CDR3 length: 15

CDR3 DNA: TGTGCCAGCAGTTCCCGGACAGGGGAAGGCTACGAGCAGTACTTC
CDR3 protein: CASSSRTGEGYEQYF
J gene: TRBJ2-7
clone size: many
D gene: TRBD1
V gene: TRBV6-5
CDR3 length: 15

CDR3 DNA: TGTGCCAGCAGTTTCCGAAGCAATCAGCCCCAGCATTTT
CDR3 protein: CASSFRSNQPQHF
J gene: TRBJ1-5
clone size: many
D gene: NA
V gene: TRBV12-3/TRBV12-4
CDR3 length: 13

CDR3 DNA: TGCAGCGTTGAGTTCTATACGGGGGGAGCTTACAATGAGCAGTTCTTC
CDR3 protein: CSVEFYTGGAYNEQFF
J gene: TRBJ2-1
clone size: many
D gene: TRBD2
V gene: TRBV29-1
CDR3 length: 16

CDR3 DNA: TGTGCCAGCAGCTTATCGACTGGGGGGAACACCGGGGAGCTGTTTTTT
CDR3 protein: CASSLSTGGNTGELFF
J gene: TRBJ2-2
clone size: many
D gene: NA
V gene: TRBV12-3/TRBV12-4
CDR3 length: 16

CDR3 DNA: TGTGCCAGCAGCTCTTGGATGACTAGCCGAATCCCCACAGATACGCAGTATTTT
CDR3 protein: CASSSWMTSRIPTDTQYF
J gene: TRBJ2-3
clone size: NA
D gene: TRBD2
V gene: TRBV11-2
CDR3 length: 18

CDR3 DNA: TGTGCCAGCAGCTTGGCTCCAGGGACTCAGTCTGAAGCTTTCTTT
CDR3 protein: CASSLAPGTQSEAFF
J gene: TRBJ1-1
clone size: few
D gene: NA
V gene: TRBV5-5
CDR3 length: 15

CDR3 DNA: TGTGCCAGCAGTTACGGCAGGTGGACGGCTGAAGCTTTCTTT
CDR3 protein: CASSYGRWTAEAFF
J gene: TRBJ1-1
clone size: few
D gene: NA
V gene: TRBV6-2/TRBV6-3
CDR3 length: 14

CDR3 DNA: TGTGCCTGGAACGAGGAGGGGAGCCATCAGCCCCAGCATTTT
CDR3 protein: CAWNEEGSHQPQHF
J gene: TRBJ1-5
clone size: NA
D gene: NA
V gene: TRBV30
CDR3 length: 14

CDR3 DNA: TGCAGTGCTCGCGGACTAGCGGGAGTCGAGCAGTACTTC
CDR3 protein: CSARGLAGVEQYF
J gene: TRBJ2-7
clone size: many
D gene: TRBD2
V gene: TRBV20-1
CDR3 length: 13

CDR3 DNA: TGTGCCAGCAGCAGAGCGGGATCGACAGATACGCAGTATTTT
CDR3 protein: CASSRAGSTDTQYF
J gene: TRBJ2-3
clone size: many
D gene: TRBD2
V gene: TRBV7-9
CDR3 length: 14

CDR3 DNA: TGTGCCAGCAGTTTAAAAAACATTCAGTACTTC
CDR3 protein: CASSLKNIQYF
J gene: TRBJ2-4
clone size: few
D gene: NA
V gene: TRBV28
CDR3 length: 11

CDR3 DNA: TGTGCCAGCAGTTACTTTGGCGGGGAGCTGTTTTTT
CDR3 protein: CASSYFGGELFF
J gene: TRBJ2-2
clone size: many
D gene: NA
V gene: TRBV6-5
CDR3 length: 12

CDR3 DNA: TGTGCCAGCAGTTACTCGAGAGGGGGGCTCAGGGTTGAGCAGTTCTTC
CDR3 protein: CASSYSRGGLRVEQFF
J gene: TRBJ2-1
clone size: NA
D gene: NA
V gene: TRBV6-2/TRBV6-3
CDR3 length: 16